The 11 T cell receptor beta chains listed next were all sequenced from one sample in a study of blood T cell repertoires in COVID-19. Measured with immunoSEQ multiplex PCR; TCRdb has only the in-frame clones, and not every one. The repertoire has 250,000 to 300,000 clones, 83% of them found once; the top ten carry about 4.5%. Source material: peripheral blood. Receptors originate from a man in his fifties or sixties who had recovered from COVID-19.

The CDR3 reads CASSLSGGYSYGYTF. The CDR3 nucleotides are TGTGCCAGCAGCCTATCCGGAGGGTATAGCTATGGCTACACCTTC. V is TRBV5-6 and J is TRBJ1-2; no definite D call. The V and J ends lost 4 bases and 4 bases respectively, with 17 bases between them. CDR1 is SGHDT, CDR2 YYEEEE, per germline. The length of the CDR3 is 15 residues.

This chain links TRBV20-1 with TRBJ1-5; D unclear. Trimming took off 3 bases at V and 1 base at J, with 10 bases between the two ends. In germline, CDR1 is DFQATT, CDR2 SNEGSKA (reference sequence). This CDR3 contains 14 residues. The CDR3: CSASPGRSNQPQHF. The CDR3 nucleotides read TGCAGTGCTAGTCCTGGCAGAAGCAATCAGCCCCAGCATTTT.

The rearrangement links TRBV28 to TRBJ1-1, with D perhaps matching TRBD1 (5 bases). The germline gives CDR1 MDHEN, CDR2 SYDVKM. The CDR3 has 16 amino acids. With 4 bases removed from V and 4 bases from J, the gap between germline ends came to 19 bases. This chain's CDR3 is CASSSRGGVRSTEAFF. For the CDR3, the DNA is TGTGCCAGCAGTTCTCGAGGAGGGGTGAGAAGCACTGAAGCTTTCTTT.

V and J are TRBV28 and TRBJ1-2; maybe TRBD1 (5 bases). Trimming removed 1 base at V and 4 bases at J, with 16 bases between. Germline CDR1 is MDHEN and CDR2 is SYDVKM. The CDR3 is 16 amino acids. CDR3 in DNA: TGTGCCAGCAGTTTATTAGTGGGGGGTGCTGGCTATGGCTACACCTTC. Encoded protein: CASSLLVGGAGYGYTF.

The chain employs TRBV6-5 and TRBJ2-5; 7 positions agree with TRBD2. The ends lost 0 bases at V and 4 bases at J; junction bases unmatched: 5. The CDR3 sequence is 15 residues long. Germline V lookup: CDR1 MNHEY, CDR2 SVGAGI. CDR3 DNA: TGTGCCAGCAGTTACTCCCGGGACTACCGAGAGACCCAGTACTTC. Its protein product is CASSYSRDYRETQYF.

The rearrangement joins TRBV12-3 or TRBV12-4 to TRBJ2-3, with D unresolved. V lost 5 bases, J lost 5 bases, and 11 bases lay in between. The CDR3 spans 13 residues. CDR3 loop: CASSQERRDTQYF. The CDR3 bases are TGTGCCAGCAGTCAGGAACGACGAGATACGCAGTATTTT.

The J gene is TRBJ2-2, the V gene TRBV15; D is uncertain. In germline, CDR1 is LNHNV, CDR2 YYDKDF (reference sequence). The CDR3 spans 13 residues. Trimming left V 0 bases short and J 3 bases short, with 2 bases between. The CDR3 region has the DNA TGTGCCACCAGCAGAGACTACACCGGGGAGCTGTTTTTT. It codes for CATSRDYTGELFF.

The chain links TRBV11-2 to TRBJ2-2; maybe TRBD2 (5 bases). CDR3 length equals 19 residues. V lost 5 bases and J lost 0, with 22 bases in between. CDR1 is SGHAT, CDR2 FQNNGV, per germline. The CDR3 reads CASSRRDIRGSANTGELFF. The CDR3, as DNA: TGTGCCAGCAGCCGTCGGGATATTCGCGGCTCCGCGAACACCGGGGAGCTGTTTTTT.

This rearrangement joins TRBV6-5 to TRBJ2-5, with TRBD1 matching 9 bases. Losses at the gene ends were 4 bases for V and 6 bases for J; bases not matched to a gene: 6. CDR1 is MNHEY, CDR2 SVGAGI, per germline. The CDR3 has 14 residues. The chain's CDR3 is CASSSMGTGKTQYF. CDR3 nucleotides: TGTGCCAGCAGTTCAATGGGGACAGGGAAGACCCAGTACTTC.

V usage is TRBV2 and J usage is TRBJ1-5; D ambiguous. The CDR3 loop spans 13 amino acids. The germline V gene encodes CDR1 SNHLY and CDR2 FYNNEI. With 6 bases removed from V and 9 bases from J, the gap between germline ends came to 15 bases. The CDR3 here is CASRYQEAGPQHF. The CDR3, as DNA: TGTGCCAGCAGATATCAAGAGGCGGGGCCCCAGCATTTT.

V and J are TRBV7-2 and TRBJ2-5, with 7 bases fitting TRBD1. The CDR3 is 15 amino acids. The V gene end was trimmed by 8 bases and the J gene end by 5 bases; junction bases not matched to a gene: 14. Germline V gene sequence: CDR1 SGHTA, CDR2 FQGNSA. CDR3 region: CASDGSMIRGETQYF. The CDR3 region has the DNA TGTGCCAGCGACGGGTCGATGATCAGGGGGGAGACCCAGTACTTC.